The present T cell receptor beta chain was sequenced within a study of post-analysis software for immune sequencing data. In the study overall: Some patients lacked subtype; others had relapsing-remitting, secondary progressive or progressive-relapsing disease. Study results and limitations: When compared against controls, multiple sclerosis patients showed significantly lower normalized Chao1 diversity. Patients showed TRBV5-6, TRBV5-1 and TRBV20-1 among roughly 5 TRBV segments more frequent than in controls.

This CDR3 has 14 residues. Germline CDR1 reads DFQATT; CDR2 reads SNEGSKA (reference sequence). V was pared by 0 bases and J by 13 bases, with 19 bases between. Concerning this clonotype itself: The target antigen is unknown. It may be a read error: a sequence one base away is much more abundant.

Unique-molecular-identifier-tagged TCR beta cDNA libraries were used. T cells numbering roughly 0.95 to 10 million gave rise to 450,000 to 550,000 cDNA molecules. TCRdb independently ran MiXCR on the PCR reads; one entry per CDR3 protein. The table has 350,000 to 450,000 distinct CDR3 sequences, less than 40% seen once; the top ten hold 13%. The TCR was taken from a girl aged 10-17 years with multiple sclerosis. Sample: blood. The V call is TRBV20-1, the J call TRBJ2-1; possibly TRBD1 for D (6 bases). The CDR3 here is CSARDGGKGETQFF. The CDR3 coding sequence is TGCAGTGCTAGAGATGGGGGCAAGGGGGAGACCCAGTTCTTC.